This paragraph covers one TCR beta chain sequence. The antigen remains undetermined. This entry comes from a study of beta chain features in type 1 diabetes. Whole-study findings and limits: Type 1 diabetes patients showed a moderate but significant shortening of TCRB CDR3s in all four CD4+ subsets. More deletions and fewer insertions at VDJ junctions were found in patients with type 1 diabetes. Naive, central memory and Treg TCRB repertoires seemed to resemble each other more closely in patients than they did in healthy donors.

From germline, CDR1 is SEHNR and CDR2 FQNEAQ (reference sequence). The V end lost 0 bases, the J end lost 9 bases, and 12 bases lay between the germline ends. The CDR3 has 14 amino acids. Each of the CD4+ naive, central memory, regulatory and stem cell-like memory populations was sorted via CD45RO/CCR7/CD25/CD127/CD95/CD27. Every isolated RNA sample was fully reverse transcribed, so sequencing captured expressed TCRB transcripts. Sequencing was performed with immunoSEQ multiplex PCR; in TCRdb, only in-frame clones are kept and a portion is missing. The sample has about 330,000 clones, about 10% seen once; the top ten hold about 0.015%.

Source material: naive CD4+ T cells from blood. V gene TRBV7-9 combines with J gene TRBJ2-1; a possible D gene is TRBD2 (6 bases). This clonotype was obtained from a woman younger than 45 in good health. The CDR3 loop reads CASSLAGGLSEQFF. The CDR3 DNA reads TGTGCCAGCAGCTTAGCGGGAGGTTTAAGTGAGCAGTTCTTC.